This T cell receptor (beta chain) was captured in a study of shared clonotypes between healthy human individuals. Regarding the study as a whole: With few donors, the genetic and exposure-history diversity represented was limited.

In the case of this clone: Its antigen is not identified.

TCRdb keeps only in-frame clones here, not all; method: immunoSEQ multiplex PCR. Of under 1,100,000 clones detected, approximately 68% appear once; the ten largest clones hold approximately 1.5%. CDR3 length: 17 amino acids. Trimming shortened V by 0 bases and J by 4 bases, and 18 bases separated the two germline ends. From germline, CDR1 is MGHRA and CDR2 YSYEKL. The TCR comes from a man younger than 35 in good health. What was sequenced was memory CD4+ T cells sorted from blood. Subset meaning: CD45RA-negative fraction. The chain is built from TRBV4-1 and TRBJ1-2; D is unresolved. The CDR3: CASSQDQKGRGAYGYTF. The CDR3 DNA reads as TGCGCCAGCAGCCAAGATCAGAAGGGAAGAGGAGCCTATGGCTACACCTTC.